Listed below are T cell receptor beta chains from one sample, sequenced in a study of T-cell reconstitution after alpha-beta-depleted transplantation in children. TCRdb used MiXCR to reprocess the PCR reads, holding one entry per CDR3 protein. This table holds hundreds of thousands of distinct CDR3 sequences, roughly a quarter found once. Source: PBMCs, mostly from graft donor cells, taken 360 days after TCRalphabeta/CD19-depleted stem cell transplant. These receptor sequences come from a female patient aged 2-9 years who had a stem cell transplant for congenital amegakaryocytic thrombocytopenia, so the T cells may come from the graft donor. Both conserved end residues are part of each CDR3. A D gene is named only where the DNA matches it firmly.

CASSSVDFIGQKLFF TRBJ1-4 NA TRBV7-8
CASSLVADYEQYF TRBJ2-7 NA TRBV5-1
CASSFWGRDGYTF TRBJ1-2 NA TRBV12-3/TRBV12-4
CASSQGLRSYTEAFF TRBJ1-1 NA TRBV4-3
CASSLSGTSGGQYQETQYF TRBJ2-5 TRBD2 TRBV5-1
CSASPTSGTQETQYF TRBJ2-5 TRBD2 TRBV20-1
CSARRAHYNEQFF TRBJ2-1 NA TRBV20-1
CATSDSTGYYGYTF TRBJ1-2 NA TRBV24-1
CAIRKGTSTDTQYF TRBJ2-3 NA TRBV10-3
CASTPSLMGAGELFF TRBJ2-2 NA TRBV7-9
CASSQGPSRGAYEQYF TRBJ2-7 TRBD2 TRBV4-1
CASSPWTGGVGAKNIQYF TRBJ2-4 TRBD1 TRBV14
CASTRDSSEVYNEQFF TRBJ2-1 NA TRBV28
CASSSGGYEQYF TRBJ2-7 NA TRBV5-1
CSATLSGTYNEQFF TRBJ2-1 NA TRBV20-1
CASSLPCYQHF TRBJ1-5 NA TRBV12-3/TRBV12-4
CASRRAGELFF TRBJ2-2 NA TRBV2